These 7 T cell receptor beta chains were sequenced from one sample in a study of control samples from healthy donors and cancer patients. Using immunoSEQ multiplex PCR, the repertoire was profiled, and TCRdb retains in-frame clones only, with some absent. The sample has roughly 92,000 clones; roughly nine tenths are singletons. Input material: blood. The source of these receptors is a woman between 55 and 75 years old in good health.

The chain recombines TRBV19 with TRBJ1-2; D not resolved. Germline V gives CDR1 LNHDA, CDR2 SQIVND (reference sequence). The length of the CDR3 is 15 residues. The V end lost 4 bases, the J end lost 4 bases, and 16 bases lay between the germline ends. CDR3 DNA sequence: TGTGCCAGTAGTACGACCTCCGGGAGATCCTATGGCTACACCTTC. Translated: CASSTTSGRSYGYTF.

CDR3 DNA: TGTGCCAGCAGTCGACCGGGACTAGGGACAGATACGCAGTATTTT. Protein sequence: CASSRPGLGTDTQYF. The rearrangement uses TRBV28 and TRBJ2-3, with TRBD2 matching 8 bases. V lost 5 bases and J lost 3; bases outside the gene matches: 7. CDR3 size: 15 residues. Germline values: CDR1 MDHEN, CDR2 SYDVKM.

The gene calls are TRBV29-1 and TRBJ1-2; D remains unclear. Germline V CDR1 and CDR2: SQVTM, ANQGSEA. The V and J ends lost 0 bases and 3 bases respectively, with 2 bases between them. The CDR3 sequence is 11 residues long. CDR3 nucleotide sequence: TGCAGCGTTGAAGAGTACTATGGCTACACCTTC. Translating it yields CSVEEYYGYTF.

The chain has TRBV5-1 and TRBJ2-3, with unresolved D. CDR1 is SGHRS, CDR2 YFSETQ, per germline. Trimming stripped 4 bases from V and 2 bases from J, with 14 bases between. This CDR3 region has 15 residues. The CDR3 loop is CASSMYRTLTDTQYF. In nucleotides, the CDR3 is TGCGCCAGCAGCATGTATCGGACGCTCACAGATACGCAGTATTTT.

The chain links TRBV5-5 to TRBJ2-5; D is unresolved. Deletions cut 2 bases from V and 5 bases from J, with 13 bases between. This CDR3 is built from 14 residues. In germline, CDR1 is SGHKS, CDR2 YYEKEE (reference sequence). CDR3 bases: TGTGCCAGCAGCTTAGACCCCCTGGGGGAGACCCAGTACTTC. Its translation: CASSLDPLGETQYF.

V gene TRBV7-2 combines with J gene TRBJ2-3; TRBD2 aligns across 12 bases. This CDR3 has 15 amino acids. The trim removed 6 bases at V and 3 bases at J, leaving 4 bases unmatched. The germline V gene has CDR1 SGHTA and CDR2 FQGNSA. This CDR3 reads CASRRLAGGTDTQYF. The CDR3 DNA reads TGTGCCAGCAGACGGCTAGCGGGGGGGACAGATACGCAGTATTTT.

The DNA of the CDR3 is TGTGCCAGCAGTAGGGAAACATACAATGAGCAGTTCTTC. It specifies CASSRETYNEQFF. The chain has TRBV2 and TRBJ2-1; D ambiguous. The CDR3 is 13 amino acids. Germline loops: CDR1 SNHLY, CDR2 FYNNEI. The V end lost 5 bases, the J end lost 4 bases, and 9 bases lay between the germline ends.